The TCR beta chain under discussion was sequenced for a study of blood T cell repertoires in COVID-19. Turning to the study itself: Whether acute or convalescent, the COVID-19 samples came from the United States, Italy and Spain. PBMCs, B-cell-depleted T cells, or T cells were the source of the cDNA or gDNA that made up the material.

Authors' analysis steps: Estimates of nucleated cell counts were drawn from the amplification of reference gene primers. The repertoire was sequenced with immunoSEQ multiplex PCR; TCRdb's copy has only in-frame clones and lacks some. The V and J calls and clone size come from that table; D and trimming were worked out from the DNA. The sample holds about 100,000 clones, roughly nine tenths seen once. Per germline, CDR1 SEHNR and CDR2 FQNEAQ (reference sequence). This CDR3 region has 16 residues. Trimming removed 5 bases from V and 0 bases from J, with 15 bases in between. The source material was peripheral blood. The TCR comes from a human donor with active COVID-19. The donor label of this sample is uncertain. This chain uses TRBV7-9 with TRBJ2-3; TRBD2 might be the D (7 bases). The CDR3 sequence: CASSISGGPSTDTQYF. CDR3 in DNA: TGTGCCAGCAGCATCTCCGGGGGGCCGAGCACAGATACGCAGTATTTT.